The T cell receptor beta chain described here comes from a study of T cells in Graves' hyperthyroidism and ophthalmopathy. Per the germline V gene, CDR1 is MNHEY and CDR2 is SMNVEV (reference sequence). The CDR3 runs 13 residues. V lost 10 bases and J 4 bases, leaving 16 bases between the germline ends. RNA transcripts were the template for amplifying TCR beta CDR3 regions. HTBI primers were the set used in a first-round RT-PCR of the TCR CDR3. TCRdb independently ran MiXCR on the multiplex PCR reads; one entry per CDR3 protein. This table has some 620,000 distinct CDR3 sequences, about 17% appearing once. There are many counts of this clonotype.

This receptor was taken from a woman aged 25-40 years with Graves' hyperthyroidism. Sequenced material: blood. This chain links TRBV27 with TRBJ1-2; D possibly corresponds to TRBD1 (6 bases). CDR3 bases: TGTGCCAAGGGGGATCTAGTTGGCTATGGCTACACCTTC. Protein sequence: CAKGDLVGYGYTF.